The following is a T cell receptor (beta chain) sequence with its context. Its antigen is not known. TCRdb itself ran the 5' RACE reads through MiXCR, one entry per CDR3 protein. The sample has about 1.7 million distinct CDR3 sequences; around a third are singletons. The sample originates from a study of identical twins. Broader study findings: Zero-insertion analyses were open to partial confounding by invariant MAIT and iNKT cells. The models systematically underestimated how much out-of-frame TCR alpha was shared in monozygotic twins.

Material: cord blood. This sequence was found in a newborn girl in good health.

CDR3 bases: TGTGCCAGCAGCTCCACAGAAGGAAAGGAATTAATCACAGATACGCAGTATTTT. Translating gives CASSSTEGKELITDTQYF. The chain is built from TRBV7-6 and TRBJ2-3; D unresolved. V was shortened by 4 bases and J by 2 bases, with 22 bases between the two germline ends. Germline V gene sequence: CDR1 SGHVS, CDR2 FNYEAQ. The CDR3 is 18 residues long.